Below are 17 T cell receptor beta chains sequenced from a single sample in a study of graft-versus-host responses after intestinal transplantation. For these receptors, no antigen is known. This table comes from immunoSEQ multiplex PCR, and its TCRdb copy is limited to in-frame clones, with some not included. The table includes 60,000 to 65,000 clones, 85% to 95% detected once. Sequences were derived from unstimulated CD8+ T cells sorted from spleen or lymph node cells, sampled before transplant. The receptor source for this set is a human donor who was the organ donor for an intestinal transplant.

The V gene is TRBV9, the J gene TRBJ2-3; TRBD1 agrees at 10 bases. The V segment lost 5 bases and the J segment 6 bases; nucleotides outside the gene matches: 3. The CDR3 is made up of 13 amino acids. CDR1 and CDR2 from the germline V gene are SGDLS and YYNGEE. The CDR3 loop reads CASRGQGGDTQYF. Written as DNA, the CDR3 is TGTGCCAGCAGAGGACAGGGGGGGGATACGCAGTATTTT.

The chain is built from TRBV4-3 and TRBJ2-1, with D possibly TRBD2 on 6 matching bases. This CDR3 is built from 16 residues. V was trimmed by 4 bases and J by 8 bases, leaving 21 bases between them. Germline CDR1 LGHNA, CDR2 YSLEER. The CDR3 loop is CASSRPLEGVGYEQFF. CDR3 DNA: TGCGCCAGCAGCCGCCCCCTGGAGGGAGTCGGGTATGAGCAGTTCTTC.

J is TRBJ2-1 and V is TRBV29-1; D gene unclear. CDR1 and CDR2 (germline): SQVTM, ANQGSEA. CDR3 length: 10 amino acids. The germline V and J ends were trimmed by 6 bases and 8 bases, with 8 bases remaining between them. CDR3 in DNA: TGCAGCGTCGAAAGCGATGAGCAGTTCTTC. Its translation is CSVESDEQFF.

V is TRBV6-1 and J is TRBJ1-1; the match to TRBD1 covers 8 bases. The CDR3 consists of 16 residues. V gave up 1 base and J gave up 3 bases; unmatched junction bases: 7. Germline CDR1 and CDR2: MNHNS and SASEGT. CDR3 protein: CASSEDGQGYHTEAFF. Here the CDR3 DNA reads TGTGCCAGCAGTGAAGATGGACAGGGTTACCACACTGAAGCTTTCTTT.

The CDR3 coding sequence is TGTGCCAGCAGCCCCGGGGGACTAGCGGGAGCGGAGACCCAGTACTTC. It encodes CASSPGGLAGAETQYF. The V and J genes are TRBV11-3 and TRBJ2-5; TRBD2 matches 14 bases. Germline CDR1 and CDR2: SGHNT and YENEEA. V lost 5 bases to trimming and J lost 5 bases; unmatched junction nucleotides: 7. The CDR3 consists of 16 residues.

The rearrangement uses TRBV28 and TRBJ2-2; 8 nucleotides line up with TRBD2. This CDR3 spans 16 amino acids. J gave up 6 bases and V 5 bases, and 11 bases lay outside the gene matches. Germline CDR1 is MDHEN and CDR2 is SYDVKM. The CDR3 region is CASSPRGAGASGELFF. CDR3 coding DNA: TGTGCCAGCAGTCCCCGGGGAGCGGGAGCTTCCGGGGAGCTGTTTTTT. Variable domain in full (rest from reference TRBV28 and TRBJ2-2): DVKVTQSSRYLVKRTGEKVFLECVQDMDHENMFWYRQDPGLGLRLIYFSYDVKMKEKGDIPEGYSVSREKKERFSLILESASTNQTSMYLCASSPRGAGASGELFFGEGSRLTVL.

This chain uses TRBV7-9 with TRBJ2-5; a weak D match, TRBD1 (6 bases). V was cut by 3 bases and J by 3 bases, with 8 bases left in between. CDR1 SEHNR and CDR2 FQNEAQ come from the germline V gene (reference sequence). This CDR3 is built from 13 residues. The CDR3 loop is CASSFSGEETQYF. DNA of the CDR3: TGTGCCAGCAGCTTCTCAGGGGAAGAGACCCAGTACTTC.

A few counts support this clone. J is TRBJ1-1 and V is TRBV6-5; no definite D call. Trimming shortened V by 3 bases and J by 2 bases, and 10 bases separated the two germline ends. Germline lookup yields CDR1 MNHEY and CDR2 SVGAGI. The CDR3 covers 14 residues. DNA for the CDR3: TGTGCCAGCAGTTATCGCGACACTAACACTGAAGCTTTCTTT. It yields the protein CASSYRDTNTEAFF.

CDR3 sequence: CASSQVERTPIPPYEQYF. CDR3 bases: TGCGCCAGCAGCCAAGTTGAGCGGACCCCAATCCCTCCCTACGAGCAGTACTTC. This chain joins TRBV4-1 and TRBJ2-7, with D perhaps matching TRBD2 (5 bases). The V end lost 1 base, the J end lost 2 bases, and 21 bases lay between the germline ends. CDR1 and CDR2 (germline): MGHRA, YSYEKL. CDR3 length: 18 amino acids.

The V call is TRBV10-2, the J call TRBJ2-1; TRBD2 aligns across 9 bases. The CDR3 is 13 residues long. J was trimmed by 3 bases and V by 7 bases; bases with no gene match: 1. Looked up from germline, CDR1 is WSHSY and CDR2 is SAAADI. CDR3 loop: CASTLAGYNEQFF. Here the CDR3 DNA reads TGCGCCAGCACACTAGCGGGCTACAATGAGCAGTTCTTC.

The chain has TRBV11-3 and TRBJ2-3; tentative D call: TRBD2 (5 bases). V lost 5 bases and J lost 2, with 14 bases in between. Germline V CDR1 and CDR2: SGHNT, YENEEA. This CDR3 contains 15 residues. The CDR3 DNA sequence: TGTGCCAGCAGCCCCTCGGAGGACGACACAGATACGCAGTATTTT. It translates to CASSPSEDDTDTQYF.

The rearrangement joins TRBV13 to TRBJ2-2, with D hard to call. Per the germline V gene, CDR1 is PRHDT and CDR2 is FYEKMQ (reference sequence). Trimming shortened V by 5 bases and J by 5 bases, and 9 bases separated the two germline ends. This CDR3 has 13 residues. The CDR3 is CASSPPGTGELFF. DNA for the CDR3: TGTGCCAGCAGCCCACCCGGGACCGGGGAGCTGTTTTTT.

The J gene is TRBJ2-7, the V gene TRBV30, with 9 bases lining up with TRBD1. J lost 3 bases, V lost 2 bases, and 5 bases had no gene match. The length of the CDR3 is 14 residues. Germline lookup yields CDR1 GTSNPN and CDR2 SVGIG (reference sequence). CDR3 region: CAWSSGQGNYEQYF. The CDR3 nucleotides are TGTGCCTGGAGTTCCGGACAGGGGAACTACGAGCAGTACTTC.

The chain employs TRBV7-3 and TRBJ2-7, with D tentatively TRBD2 (5 bases). The CDR3 consists of 15 residues. The V and J ends lost 0 bases and 5 bases respectively, with 14 bases between them. CDR1 is SGHTA and CDR2 is FQGTGA in the germline V gene. The CDR3, as DNA: TGTGCCAGCAGCTTAACAGGCGGCGAGAGGGACGAGCAGTACTTC. It codes for CASSLTGGERDEQYF.

The chain joins TRBV7-2 to TRBJ2-3; 7 bases are shared with TRBD2. J gave up 0 bases and V 5 bases, and 11 bases lay outside the gene matches. The CDR3 totals 17 residues. Germline lookup yields CDR1 SGHTA and CDR2 FQGNSA. In DNA form, the CDR3 reads TGTGCCAGCAGCCCCCATGTAGCGGGTTTTAGCACAGATACGCAGTATTTT. It yields the protein CASSPHVAGFSTDTQYF.

V and J are TRBV2 and TRBJ2-1; tentative D call: TRBD2 (7 bases). Looked up from germline, CDR1 is SNHLY and CDR2 is FYNNEI. V was cut by 4 bases and J by 7 bases, with 14 bases left in between. This CDR3 is built from 14 residues. The CDR3 reads CASSVGGRENEQFF. CDR3 coding DNA: TGTGCCAGCAGTGTAGGGGGGAGGGAGAATGAGCAGTTCTTC.

The CDR3 nucleotides are TGTGCCAGCAGTGACTCAGGGGCCGGCTACACCTTC. The encoded protein is CASSDSGAGYTF. The chain recombines TRBV6-4 with TRBJ1-2, with a possible D match to TRBD1 (5 bases). Germline V gene data show CDR1 as MRHNA and CDR2 as SNTAGT. Deletions cut 0 bases from V and 8 bases from J, with 7 bases between. The CDR3 consists of 12 residues.